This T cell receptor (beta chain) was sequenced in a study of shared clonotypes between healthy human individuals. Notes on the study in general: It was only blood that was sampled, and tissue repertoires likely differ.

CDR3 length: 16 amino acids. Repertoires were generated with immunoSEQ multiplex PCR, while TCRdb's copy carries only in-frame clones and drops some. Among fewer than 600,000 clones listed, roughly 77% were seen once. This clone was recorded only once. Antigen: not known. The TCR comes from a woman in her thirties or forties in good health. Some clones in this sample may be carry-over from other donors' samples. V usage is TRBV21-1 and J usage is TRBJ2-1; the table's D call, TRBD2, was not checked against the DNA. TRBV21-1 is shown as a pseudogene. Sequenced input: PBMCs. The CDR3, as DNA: TGTGCCAGCAGCAACCCGGGACTAGGAACCTACAATGAGCAGTTCTTC. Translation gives CASSNPGLGTYNEQFF.